This is a list of T cell receptor beta chains from one sample in a study of T cell responses to AZD1222 COVID-19 vaccine. Only in-frame clones appear in the TCRdb table, and some are missing; sequencing was by immunoSEQ multiplex PCR. This table holds 50,000 or so clones, approximately 89% found once. Sequenced material: peripheral blood, taken on day 0 of AZD1222 vaccination. These TCRs come from an adult in good health. Each CDR3 is given with its conserved first and last residue. A D gene is named only where the DNA matches it firmly. For some rows the clone size is stated as once, few or many, or as a class when expanded; others skip it.

CDR3 protein | CDR3 DNA | V gene | clone size | J gene | D gene
CASSVGTGPANVLTF | TGTGCCAGCAGCGTAGGAACAGGGCCCGCCAACGTCCTGACTTTC | TRBV9 | - | TRBJ2-6 | -
CASRQATGSTGELFF | TGTGCCAGTAGGCAAGCGACAGGGTCCACCGGGGAGCTGTTTTTT | TRBV19 | - | TRBJ2-2 | TRBD1
CASSLEGLDTEAFF | TGTGCCAGCAGCTTAGAGGGCTTGGACACTGAAGCTTTCTTT | TRBV7-2 | - | TRBJ1-1 | -
CASSLAGATEAFF | TGTGCCAGCAGCTTAGCAGGGGCCACTGAAGCTTTCTTT | TRBV7-2 | - | TRBJ1-1 | -
CASSEGRGPGYGYTF | TGTGCCAGCAGTGAGGGGCGAGGGCCGGGCTATGGCTACACCTTC | TRBV6-1 | - | TRBJ1-2 | -
CASSRRGWGNEQFF | TGTGCCAGTAGTCGGAGGGGTTGGGGCAATGAGCAGTTCTTC | TRBV19 | few | TRBJ2-1 | -
CASSPGGSYNSPLHF | TGTGCCAGCAGCCCAGGGGGTTCCTATAATTCACCCCTCCACTTT | TRBV7-9 | - | TRBJ1-6 | TRBD1
CASSKIAGAGGDTQYF | TGTGCCAGCAGCAAAATAGCGGGAGCGGGGGGAGATACGCAGTATTTT | TRBV5-4 | - | TRBJ2-3 | TRBD2
CASSSNSNQPQHF | TGTGCCAGCAGCTCAAATAGCAATCAGCCCCAGCATTTT | TRBV14 | - | TRBJ1-5 | -
CASSVGTANTEAFF | TGTGCCAGTAGTGTCGGGACCGCGAACACTGAAGCTTTCTTT | TRBV19 | few | TRBJ1-1 | -
CASSEGTVGYGYTF | TGTGCCAGCAGTGAGGGTACAGTTGGCTATGGCTACACCTTC | TRBV6-1 | - | TRBJ1-2 | -
CASSVDQETQYF | TGCGCCAGCAGCGTTGACCAAGAGACCCAGTACTTC | TRBV5-1 | - | TRBJ2-5 | -
CASSSDRGTEKLFF | TGCGCCAGCAGCTCGGACAGGGGGACTGAAAAACTGTTTTTT | TRBV5-1 | once | TRBJ1-4 | TRBD1
CASSAQGQGAGQPQHF | TGTGCCAGTAGTGCTCAAGGACAGGGGGCCGGTCAGCCCCAGCATTTT | TRBV19 | - | TRBJ1-5 | TRBD1
CASPRGTSGSYEQYF | TGTGCCAGCCCCCGAGGGACTAGCGGGAGTTACGAGCAGTACTTC | TRBV6-8 | - | TRBJ2-7 | TRBD2
CASLGTVQFYEQYF | TGCGCCAGCCTCGGGACAGTGCAATTCTACGAGCAGTACTTC | TRBV4-1 | - | TRBJ2-7 | TRBD1
CAIGTGDGNQPQHF | TGTGCCATCGGAACAGGGGATGGCAATCAGCCCCAGCATTTT | TRBV10-3 | few | TRBJ1-5 | TRBD1
CASSLAGLANPSSYEQYF | TGTGCCAGCAGCTTAGCGGGACTAGCGAACCCCAGCTCCTACGAGCAGTACTTC | TRBV7-2 | - | TRBJ2-7 | TRBD2
CASSLLGEGEAQYF | TGTGCCAGCAGCTTATTGGGAGAGGGTGAGGCCCAGTACTTC | TRBV7-7 | - | TRBJ2-5 | -
CASSEGQHSSTDTQYF | TGTGCCAGCAGTGAAGGGCAGCATTCTAGCACAGATACGCAGTATTTT | TRBV6-1 | - | TRBJ2-3 | -
CASSSGGRTEAFF | TGTGCCAGCAGTTCAGGGGGCAGGACTGAAGCTTTCTTT | TRBV12-3/TRBV12-4 | - | TRBJ1-1 | TRBD1
CASGREEGETQYF | TGTGCCAGCGGGCGGGAGGAGGGGGAGACCCAGTACTTC | TRBV2 | - | TRBJ2-5 | TRBD2
CASSLVGGNTGELFF | TGTGCCAGCAGCTTGGTAGGGGGGAACACCGGGGAGCTGTTTTTT | TRBV5-4 | - | TRBJ2-2 | -
CAWTPGLGNGSPLHF | TGTGCCTGGACCCCCGGCCTGGGGAACGGTTCACCCCTCCACTTT | TRBV30 | once | TRBJ1-6 | -
CASSQDYGAADTQYF | TGCGCCAGCAGCCAAGACTACGGAGCCGCAGATACGCAGTATTTT | TRBV4-1 | - | TRBJ2-3 | -
CASSRLTNSPLHF | TGTGCCAGCTCTCGGCTGACTAATTCACCCCTCCACTTT | TRBV27 | - | TRBJ1-6 | -
CASSEGQRIYGYTF | TGTGCCAGCAGCGAGGGACAGCGAATATATGGCTACACCTTC | TRBV2 | - | TRBJ1-2 | TRBD1
CASSQGRFGYGYTF | TGTGCCAGCAGCCAAGGTCGGTTTGGCTATGGCTACACCTTC | TRBV14 | - | TRBJ1-2 | -
CASSGYRLANTEAFF | TGTGCCAGCAGCGGATACAGGTTAGCGAACACTGAAGCTTTCTTT | TRBV2 | - | TRBJ1-1 | -
CASSFRQGYRETQYF | TGTGCCAGCAGTTTTAGACAGGGCTATCGAGAGACCCAGTACTTC | TRBV6-5 | - | TRBJ2-5 | TRBD1
CASSSPRTGGNQPQHF | TGTGCCAGCAGTTCACCAAGGACAGGGGGCAATCAGCCCCAGCATTTT | TRBV28 | - | TRBJ1-5 | TRBD1
CASSHRANYGYTF | TGTGCCAGCAGCCACAGGGCGAACTATGGCTACACCTTC | TRBV5-8 | - | TRBJ1-2 | -
CASSLGQGLNQPQHF | TGTGCCAGCAGCTTAGGACAGGGTCTCAATCAGCCCCAGCATTTT | TRBV7-2 | - | TRBJ1-5 | TRBD1
CASRTADSEAFF | TGTGCCAGCAGAACCGCGGACAGTGAAGCTTTCTTT | TRBV6-5 | - | TRBJ1-1 | -
CASSMRTSGRVTDTQYF | TGTGCCAGTAGTATGAGGACTAGCGGGAGAGTCACAGATACGCAGTATTTT | TRBV19 | - | TRBJ2-3 | TRBD2
CASRFGQGTYGYTF | TGTGCCAGCAGGTTCGGACAGGGGACCTATGGCTACACCTTC | TRBV7-2 | - | TRBJ1-2 | TRBD1
CASSQERGGSQPQHF | TGCGCCAGCAGCCAAGAACGCGGGGGGTCTCAGCCCCAGCATTTT | TRBV4-3 | - | TRBJ1-5 | -
CASSLARTGTEAFF | TGTGCCAGCAGCTTAGCGCGGACAGGGACTGAAGCTTTCTTT | TRBV11-3 | - | TRBJ1-1 | TRBD1
CASSLQSGGQTNTIYF | TGTGCCAGCAGCTTACAGTCAGGGGGCCAAACTAACACCATATATTTT | TRBV7-2 | - | TRBJ1-3 | TRBD1
CASSPRDSSYNSPLHF | TGTGCCAGCAGCCCGAGGGACAGCTCCTATAATTCACCCCTCCACTTT | TRBV11-2 | once | TRBJ1-6 | TRBD1
CASSQAQKTGGRADTQYF | TGCGCCAGCAGCCAAGCCCAAAAAACAGGGGGCCGGGCAGATACGCAGTATTTT | TRBV4-3 | - | TRBJ2-3 | TRBD1
CASSDGRANYGYTF | TGTGCCAGCAGTGATGGGCGGGCTAACTATGGCTACACCTTC | TRBV6-1 | - | TRBJ1-2 | -
CASSAGLAGGSTGELFF | TGTGCCAGCAGCGCGGGACTAGCGGGAGGTTCCACCGGGGAGCTGTTTTTT | TRBV9 | - | TRBJ2-2 | TRBD2